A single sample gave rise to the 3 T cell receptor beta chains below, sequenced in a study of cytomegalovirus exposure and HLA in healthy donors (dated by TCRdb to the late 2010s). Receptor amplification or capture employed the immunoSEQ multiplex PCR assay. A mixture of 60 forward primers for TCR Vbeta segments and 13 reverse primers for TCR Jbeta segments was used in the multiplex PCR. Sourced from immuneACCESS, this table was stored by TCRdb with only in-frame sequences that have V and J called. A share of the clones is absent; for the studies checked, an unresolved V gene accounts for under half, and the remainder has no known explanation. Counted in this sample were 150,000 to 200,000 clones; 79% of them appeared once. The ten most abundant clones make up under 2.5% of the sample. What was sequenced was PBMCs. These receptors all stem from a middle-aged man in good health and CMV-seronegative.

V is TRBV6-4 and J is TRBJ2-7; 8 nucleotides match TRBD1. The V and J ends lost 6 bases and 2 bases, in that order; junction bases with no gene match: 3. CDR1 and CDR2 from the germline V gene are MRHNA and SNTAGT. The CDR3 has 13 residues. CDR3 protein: CASRTGAAYEQYF. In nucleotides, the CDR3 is TGTGCCAGCAGGACAGGGGCCGCCTACGAGCAGTACTTC.

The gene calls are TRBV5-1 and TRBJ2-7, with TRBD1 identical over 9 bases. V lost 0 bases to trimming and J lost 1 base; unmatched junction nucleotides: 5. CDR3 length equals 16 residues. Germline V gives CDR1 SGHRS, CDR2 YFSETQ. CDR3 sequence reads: CASSLDGTGRSYEQYF. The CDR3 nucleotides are TGCGCCAGCAGCTTGGATGGGACAGGGAGATCCTACGAGCAGTACTTC.

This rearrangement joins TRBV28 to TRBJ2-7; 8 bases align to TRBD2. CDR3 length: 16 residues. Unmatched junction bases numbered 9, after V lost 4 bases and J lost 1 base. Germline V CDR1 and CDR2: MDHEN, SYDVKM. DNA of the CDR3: TGTGCCAGCAGTTCGCCGGGCGGGAGGCCGTCCTACGAGCAGTACTTC. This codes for CASSSPGGRPSYEQYF.